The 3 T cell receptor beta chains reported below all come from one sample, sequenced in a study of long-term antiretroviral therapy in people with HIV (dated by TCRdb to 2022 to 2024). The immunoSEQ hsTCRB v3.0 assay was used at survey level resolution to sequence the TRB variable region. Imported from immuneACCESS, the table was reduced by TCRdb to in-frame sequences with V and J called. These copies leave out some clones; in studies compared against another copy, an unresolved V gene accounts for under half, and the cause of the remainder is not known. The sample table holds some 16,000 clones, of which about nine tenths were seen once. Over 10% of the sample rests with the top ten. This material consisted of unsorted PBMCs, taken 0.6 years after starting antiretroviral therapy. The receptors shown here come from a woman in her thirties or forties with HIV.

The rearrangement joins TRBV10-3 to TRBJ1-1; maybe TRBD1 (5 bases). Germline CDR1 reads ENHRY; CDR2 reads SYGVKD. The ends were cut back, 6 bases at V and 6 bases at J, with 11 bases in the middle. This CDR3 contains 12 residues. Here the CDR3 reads CAISRDLAEAFF. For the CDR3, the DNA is TGTGCCATCAGCAGGGATTTAGCTGAAGCTTTCTTT.

The CDR3 nucleotides read TGTGCCAGCTCAACCGGGACAGGCCAACCCTACGAGCAGTACTTC. Translating it yields CASSTGTGQPYEQYF. This rearrangement joins TRBV18 to TRBJ2-7; 8 bases match TRBD1. The V segment lost 5 bases and the J segment 2 bases; nucleotides outside the gene matches: 8. Germline V gives CDR1 KGHSH, CDR2 LQKENI. The length of the CDR3 is 15 residues.

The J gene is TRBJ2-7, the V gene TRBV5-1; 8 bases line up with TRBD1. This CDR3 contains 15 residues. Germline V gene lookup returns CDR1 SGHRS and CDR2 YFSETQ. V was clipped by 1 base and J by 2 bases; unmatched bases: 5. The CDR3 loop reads CASSLSGQGPYEQYF. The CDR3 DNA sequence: TGCGCCAGCAGCTTGAGCGGACAGGGACCCTACGAGCAGTACTTC. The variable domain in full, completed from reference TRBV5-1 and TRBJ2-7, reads KAGVTQTPRYLIKTRGQQVTLSCSPISGHRSVSWYQQTPGQGLQFLFEYFSETQRNKGNFPGRFSGRQFSNSRSEMNVSTLELGDSALYLCASSLSGQGPYEQYFGPGTRLTVT.